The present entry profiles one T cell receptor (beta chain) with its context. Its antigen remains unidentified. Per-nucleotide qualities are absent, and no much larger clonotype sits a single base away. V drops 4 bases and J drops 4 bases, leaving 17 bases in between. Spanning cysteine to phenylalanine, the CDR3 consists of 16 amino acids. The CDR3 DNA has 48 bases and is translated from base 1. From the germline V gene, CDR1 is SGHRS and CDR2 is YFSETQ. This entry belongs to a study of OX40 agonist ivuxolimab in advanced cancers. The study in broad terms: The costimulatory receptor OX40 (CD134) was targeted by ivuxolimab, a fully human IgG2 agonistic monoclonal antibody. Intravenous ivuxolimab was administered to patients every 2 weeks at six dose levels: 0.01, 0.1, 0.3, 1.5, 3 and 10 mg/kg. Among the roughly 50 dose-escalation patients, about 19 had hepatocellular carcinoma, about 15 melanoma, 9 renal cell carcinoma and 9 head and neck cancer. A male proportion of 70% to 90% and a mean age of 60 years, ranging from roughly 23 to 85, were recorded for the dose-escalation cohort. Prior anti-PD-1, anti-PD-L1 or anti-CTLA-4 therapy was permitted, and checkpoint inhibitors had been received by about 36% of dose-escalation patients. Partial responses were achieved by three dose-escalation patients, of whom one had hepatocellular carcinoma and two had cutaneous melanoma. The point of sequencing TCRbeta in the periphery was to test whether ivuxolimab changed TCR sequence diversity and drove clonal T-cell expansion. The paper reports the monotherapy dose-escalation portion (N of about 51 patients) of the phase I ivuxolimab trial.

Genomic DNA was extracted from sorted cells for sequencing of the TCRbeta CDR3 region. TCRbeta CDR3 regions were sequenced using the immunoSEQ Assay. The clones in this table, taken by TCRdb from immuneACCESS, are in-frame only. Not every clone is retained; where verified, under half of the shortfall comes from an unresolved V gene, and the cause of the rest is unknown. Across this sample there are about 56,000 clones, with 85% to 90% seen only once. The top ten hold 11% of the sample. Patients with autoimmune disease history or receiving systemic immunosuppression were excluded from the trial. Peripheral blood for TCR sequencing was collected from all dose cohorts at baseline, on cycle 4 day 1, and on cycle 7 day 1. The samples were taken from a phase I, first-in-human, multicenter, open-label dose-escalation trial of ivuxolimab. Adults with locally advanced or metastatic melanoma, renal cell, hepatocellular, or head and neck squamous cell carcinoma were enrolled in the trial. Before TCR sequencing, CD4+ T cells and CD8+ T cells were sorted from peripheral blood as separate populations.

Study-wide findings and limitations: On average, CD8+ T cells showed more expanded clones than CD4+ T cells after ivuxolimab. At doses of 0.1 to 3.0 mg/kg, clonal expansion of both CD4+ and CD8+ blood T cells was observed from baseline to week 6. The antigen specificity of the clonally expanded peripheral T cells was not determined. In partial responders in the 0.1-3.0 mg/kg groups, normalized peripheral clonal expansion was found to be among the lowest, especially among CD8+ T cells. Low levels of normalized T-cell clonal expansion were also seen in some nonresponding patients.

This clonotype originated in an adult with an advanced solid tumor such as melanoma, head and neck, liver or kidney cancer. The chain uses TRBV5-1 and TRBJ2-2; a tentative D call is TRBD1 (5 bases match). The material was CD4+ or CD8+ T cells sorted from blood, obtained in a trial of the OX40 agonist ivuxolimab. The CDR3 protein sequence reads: CASSPLSQGGTGELFF. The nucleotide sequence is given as TGCGCCAGCAGCCCCCTAAGCCAGGGTGGCACCGGGGAGCTGTTTTTT.